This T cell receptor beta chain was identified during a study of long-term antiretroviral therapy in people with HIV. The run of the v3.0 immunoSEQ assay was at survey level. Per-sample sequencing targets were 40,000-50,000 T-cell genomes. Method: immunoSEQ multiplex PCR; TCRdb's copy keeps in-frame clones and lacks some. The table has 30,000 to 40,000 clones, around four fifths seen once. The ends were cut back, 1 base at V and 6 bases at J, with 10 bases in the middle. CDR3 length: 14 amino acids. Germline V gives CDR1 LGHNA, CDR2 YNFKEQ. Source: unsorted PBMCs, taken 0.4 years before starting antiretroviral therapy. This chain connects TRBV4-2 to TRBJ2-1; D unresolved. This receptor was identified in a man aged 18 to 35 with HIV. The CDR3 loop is CASSQGQVFNEQFF. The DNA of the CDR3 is TGTGCCAGCAGCCAAGGCCAGGTATTCAATGAGCAGTTCTTC.